Following are 24 T cell receptor beta chains from one sample sequenced in a study of post-analysis software for immune sequencing data. Each TCR beta cDNA library carried unique molecular identifiers. TCRdb passed the PCR reads through MiXCR, listing each CDR3 protein once. The sample lists roughly 540,000 distinct CDR3 sequences, around 34% occurring once. General study points: Compared with controls, patients had more of roughly five TRBV segments, including TRBV5-6, TRBV5-1 and TRBV20-1.

These receptors lack a known antigen. Material for sequencing was blood. The receptors come from a girl aged 2 to 17 with multiple sclerosis.

To note about this clonotype: A clone one base away is much larger, so this may be a read error. The chain recombines TRBV29-1 with TRBJ2-1; TRBD2 agrees at 9 bases. The CDR3 spans 16 residues. Germline values: CDR1 SQVTM, CDR2 ANQGSEA. Trimming took 2 bases from V and 9 from J; bases not matched to a gene: 14. The CDR3 spells CSVENRCRLAGIEQFF. The CDR3 region has the DNA TGCAGCGTTGAAAACCGTTGTAGGCTAGCGGGGATTGAGCAGTTCTTC.

The chain has TRBV28 and TRBJ2-5, with TRBD1 matching 9 bases. Germline CDR1 and CDR2: MDHEN and SYDVKM. After removal of 8 bases from V and 3 bases from J, the junction contained 7 bases not matched to a gene. This CDR3 is 14 amino acids long. The CDR3 DNA reads as TGTGCCAGCGTAGGGGGGACAGGGAAAGAGACCCAGTACTTC. Protein sequence: CASVGGTGKETQYF.

The chain links TRBV7-9 to TRBJ2-7; the D gene is possibly TRBD2 (5 bases). V was clipped by 4 bases and J by 2 bases, with 12 bases between them. Germline V gene data show CDR1 as SEHNR and CDR2 as FQNEAQ (reference sequence). The CDR3 contains 14 residues. Here the CDR3 reads CASSSRSGTYEQYF. The DNA for the CDR3 is TGTGCCAGCAGCTCACGGTCGGGGACCTACGAGCAGTACTTC.

This clonotype was observed a few times. This chain links TRBV7-9 with TRBJ1-6, with 8 bases matching TRBD1. The ends lost 4 bases at V and 10 bases at J; junction bases unmatched: 9. CDR3 size: 15 residues. Germline values: CDR1 SEHNR, CDR2 FQNEAQ (reference sequence). The CDR3, as DNA: TGTGCCAGCAGCTCAGCGACAGGGGTTGACTCACCCCTCCACTTT. Translation: CASSSATGVDSPLHF.

This clonotype was recorded at least ten times. The chain is built from TRBV5-6 and TRBJ2-1, with a weak D call TRBD2 (6 bases). With 4 bases removed from V and 3 bases from J, the gap between germline ends came to 20 bases. Germline values: CDR1 SGHDT, CDR2 YYEEEE. The CDR3 consists of 17 residues. CDR3 protein: CASSGTVRDSDYNEQFF. CDR3 bases: TGTGCCAGCAGCGGTACCGTCCGGGACTCAGACTACAATGAGCAGTTCTTC.

This clonotype turned up a few times. A read error may account for a junction end that differs from germline. This chain connects TRBV5-1 to TRBJ2-1, with a possible D match to TRBD2 (6 bases). In germline, CDR1 is SGHRS, CDR2 YFSETQ. The CDR3 length is 14 residues. The CDR3 sequence is CASSPRDSYNERFF. The CDR3 bases are TGCGCCAGCAGCCCCCGGGACTCATACAATGAGCGGTTCTTC.

The V gene is TRBV18, the J gene TRBJ2-3; the D call may be TRBD1 or TRBD2 (7 bases each). Trimming took 3 bases from V and 2 from J, leaving 12 bases between them. From germline, CDR1 is KGHSH and CDR2 LQKENI. The CDR3 consists of 15 residues. CDR3 sequence reads: CASSPDRDYTDTQYF. The CDR3 coding sequence is TGTGCCAGCTCACCTGACAGGGACTACACAGATACGCAGTATTTT.

The chain has TRBV7-2 and TRBJ1-1, with TRBD1 identical over 8 bases. The CDR3 extends over 15 amino acids. CDR1 and CDR2 (germline): SGHTA, FQGNSA. V dropped 4 bases and J dropped 8; count of bases not matched to a gene: 12. The CDR3 sequence: CASSYRGNPPTEAFF. In DNA form, the CDR3 reads TGTGCCAGCAGCTACAGGGGGAATCCTCCTACCGAAGCTTTCTTT.

The chain links TRBV7-8 to TRBJ2-7, with no clear D. This CDR3 spans 13 amino acids. The germline gives CDR1 SGHVS, CDR2 FQNEAQ. Trimming removed 0 bases from V and 6 bases from J, with 9 bases in between. CDR3 loop: CASSLAPSSEQYF. The DNA of the CDR3 is TGTGCCAGCAGCTTAGCGCCAAGTAGCGAGCAGTACTTC.

This clonotype was counted only a few times. This chain uses TRBV7-3 with TRBJ2-1; TRBD2 aligns across 7 bases. The CDR3 extends over 15 amino acids. J lost 7 bases, V lost 5 bases, and 11 bases had no gene match. Germline V gives CDR1 SGHTA, CDR2 FQGTGA. The CDR3 coding sequence is TGTGCCAGCAGCCCCACCGGGACTAATGTTAATGAGCAGTTCTTC. This codes for CASSPTGTNVNEQFF.

The chain links TRBV6-5 to TRBJ2-7, with D possibly TRBD1 on 5 matching bases. The CDR3 has 15 amino acids. Deletions cut 3 bases from V and 5 bases from J, with 17 bases between. Per germline, CDR1 MNHEY and CDR2 SVGAGI. Here the CDR3 reads CASSYVARVADEQYF. CDR3 DNA: TGTGCCAGCAGTTATGTCGCCAGGGTGGCTGACGAGCAGTACTTC.

The rearrangement links TRBV18 to TRBJ2-3; the D is unclear. Between the trimmed V and J ends, which lost 3 bases and 2 bases, there was a span of 9 bases. The CDR3 contains 14 residues. Germline V gene data show CDR1 as KGHSH and CDR2 as LQKENI. In DNA form, the CDR3 reads TGTGCCAGCTCACCGTCACAGAACACAGATACGCAGTATTTT. It yields the protein CASSPSQNTDTQYF.

This clonotype was seen only a few times. This sequence joins TRBV20-1 and TRBJ1-5, with D possibly being TRBD1 (6 bases). The length of the CDR3 is 13 residues. The germline gives CDR1 DFQATT, CDR2 SNEGSKA (reference sequence). V was cut by 3 bases and J by 5 bases, with 11 bases left in between. The CDR3 nucleotides read TGCAGTGCTAGGGGGGGGGCCGATCAGCCCCAGCATTTT. Encoded protein: CSARGGADQPQHF.

The sample holds a few counts of this clonotype. This rearrangement joins TRBV11-2 to TRBJ2-5; D unresolved. Germline assignment: CDR1 SGHAT and CDR2 FQNNGV. Trimming removed 3 bases at V and 1 base at J, with 15 bases between. This CDR3 comprises 16 residues. Written as DNA, the CDR3 is TGTGCCAGCAGCTTTTTTGCGCAGGCACCCCAAGAGACCCAGTACTTC. Translation gives CASSFFAQAPQETQYF.

The chain has TRBV20-1 and TRBJ2-2; TRBD1 or TRBD2 may be the D gene (5 bases each). Germline V lookup: CDR1 DFQATT, CDR2 SNEGSKA (reference sequence). V shed 3 bases and J shed 0 bases, with 8 bases lying between them. The CDR3 contains 14 residues. The CDR3 DNA follows: TGCAGTGCTAGGAGGGGACCGAACACCGGGGAGCTGTTTTTT. Protein: CSARRGPNTGELFF.

V and J are TRBV9 and TRBJ2-1; TRBD1 or TRBD2 may be the D gene (5 bases each). CDR3 length: 15 amino acids. V was pared by 4 bases and J by 4 bases, with 15 bases between. Looked up from germline, CDR1 is SGDLS and CDR2 is YYNGEE. CDR3 in amino acids: CASSQKMGPYNEQFF. The CDR3 bases are TGTGCCAGCAGCCAGAAAATGGGACCGTACAATGAGCAGTTCTTC.

A word on this clonotype: The junction shows a germline mismatch at one end, possibly a read error. This sequence joins TRBV7-9 and TRBJ2-3, with unresolved D. The CDR3 spans 13 residues. Germline-derived CDR1 and CDR2 are SEHNR and FQNEAQ (reference sequence). CDR3 sequence reads: CASSQTHTDTRYF. In DNA, the CDR3 is TGTGCCAGCAGCCAAACTCACACAGATACGCGGTATTTT.

The CDR3, as DNA: TGTGCCAGCAGCCGCGTTCGGACCGGGGAGCTGTTTTTT. Residues: CASSRVRTGELFF. The rearrangement joins TRBV11-1 to TRBJ2-2; D remains ambiguous. CDR1 is SGHAT, CDR2 FQDESV, per germline (reference sequence). The V and J ends lost 5 bases and 5 bases respectively, with 9 bases between them. This CDR3 has 13 amino acids. The whole variable domain, remainder taken from reference TRBV11-1 and TRBJ2-2, is EAEVAQSPRYKITEKSQAVAFWCDPISGHATLYWYRQILGQGPELLVQFQDESVVDDSQLPKDRFSAERLKGVDSTLKIQPAELGDSAMYLCASSRVRTGELFFGEGSRLTVL.

This clonotype appeared a few times. CDR3 loop: CASTAGRGISPLHF. The DNA for the CDR3 is TGTGCCAGCACCGCGGGCAGGGGGATTTCACCCCTCCACTTT. The chain links TRBV3-1 to TRBJ1-6; TRBD1 aligns across 7 bases. V dropped 7 bases and J dropped 9; count of bases not matched to a gene: 9. The V gene's germline CDR1 is LGHDT and CDR2 YNNKEL (reference sequence). This CDR3 has 14 residues.

The V call is TRBV5-6, the J call TRBJ2-1; D may be TRBD1 or TRBD2 (6 bases each). Germline CDR1 reads SGHDT; CDR2 reads YYEEEE. V lost 6 bases and J 2 bases, leaving 15 bases between the germline ends. CDR3 length: 15 amino acids. The CDR3 loop reads CASIQRGQPYNEQFF. In DNA form, the CDR3 reads TGTGCCAGCATCCAACGGGGGCAACCCTACAATGAGCAGTTCTTC.

This clonotype was counted once. The rearrangement links TRBV20-1 to TRBJ1-1; 9 positions match TRBD1. The V gene's germline CDR1 is DFQATT and CDR2 SNEGSKA (reference sequence). The CDR3 totals 12 residues. The CDR3 bases are TGCAGGATGACAGGGGGAAGCACTGAAGCTTTCTTT. Protein: CRMTGGSTEAFF.

This sequence joins TRBV14 and TRBJ2-3, with D possibly matching TRBD2 (5 bases). The germline V gene encodes CDR1 SGHDN and CDR2 FVKESK. The CDR3 is made up of 14 amino acids. V lost 3 bases and J lost 4, with 11 bases in between. For the CDR3, the DNA is TGTGCCAGCAGCCATCTGTGGGAGCCAGATACGCAGTATTTT. The encoded protein is CASSHLWEPDTQYF.

This clonotype came up a few times. J is TRBJ2-5 and V is TRBV13; the match to TRBD1 covers 7 bases. The DNA end is more similar to TRBJ2-7, so the J call may be wrong. The germline V gene has CDR1 PRHDT and CDR2 FYEKMQ (reference sequence). The CDR3 covers 14 residues. CDR3 coding DNA: TGTGCCAGCAGCTTGGGACAGATACCCTACGAGCAGTACTTC. This encodes CASSLGQIPYEQYF.

The chain links TRBV5-1 to TRBJ1-6; tentatively, D is TRBD1 (6 bases). Germline V lookup: CDR1 SGHRS, CDR2 YFSETQ. The CDR3 extends over 15 amino acids. Trimming cost V 4 bases and J 5 bases, with 13 bases left between them. This chain's CDR3 is CASSPGQSDNSPLHF. CDR3 in DNA: TGCGCCAGCAGCCCGGGACAATCGGATAATTCACCCCTCCACTTT.